The clone carrying this T cell receptor (beta chain) was found many times. Its target is not known. An end of the junction does not agree with germline; a read error may underlie this. CDR1 and CDR2 (germline): KGHSH, LQKENI. The CDR3 length is 12 residues. This sample stems from a study of T cells in Graves' hyperthyroidism and ophthalmopathy. Study summary: Specimen type is peripheral blood, collected at initial diagnosis prior to any treatment.

Each patient was aged 18 to 65 and had newly diagnosed hyperthyroidism of under 2 months' duration. The study based diagnoses on clinical symptoms, serum thyroxine and TRAb, thyroid ultrasound and orbital computed tomography. General observations from the study: Blood also contained most expanded thyroid clonotypes above 0.001.

Using RNA transcripts as the source, TCR beta CDR3 regions were amplified. First-round RT-PCR with HTBI primers amplified the TCR CDR3 region. Each CDR3 protein gets one entry after TCRdb re-called the multiplex PCR reads with MiXCR. Of 300,000 to 400,000 distinct CDR3 sequences in the sample, 18% were seen once. Sequencing used blood. The rearrangement links TRBV18 to TRBJ1-1; 7 bases are a match to TRBD1. The TCR was taken from a woman between 45 and 65 years old with Graves' hyperthyroidism. CDR3 sequence: CASSEGQAEAFF. As DNA, the CDR3 is TGTGCCAGCTCAGAAGGACAGGCTGAGGCTTTCTTT.